A single TCR beta chain is shown here with its context. Its antigen is undetermined. These data are taken from a study of cytomegalovirus exposure and HLA in healthy donors. The PCR contained 60 Vbeta and 13 Jbeta primers. Produced via immunoSEQ multiplex PCR; TCRdb's table is partial and in-frame only. The table records almost 200,000 clones, over 75% of them present only once. Germline trimming cut 4 bases from V and 4 bases from J; bases unmatched to any gene: 7. The CDR3 covers 15 residues. Germline CDR1 MDHEN, CDR2 SYDVKM. General study points: Both high specificity and high sensitivity reportedly marked the classifier's diagnosis of cytomegalovirus status.

Sequencing was carried out using PBMCs. This clonotype originated in a woman in her forties or fifties in good health and CMV-seronegative. The chain joins TRBV28 to TRBJ2-7; 10 bases map to TRBD2. The CDR3, as DNA: TGTGCCAGCAGTTGGGCTAGCGGGAGCAGGTACGAGCAGTACTTC. Protein product: CASSWASGSRYEQYF.